This record looks at one T cell receptor beta chain sequence and its context. Antigen: not known. A CD45RO/CCR7/CD25/CD127/CD95/CD27 panel sorted naive, central memory, regulatory and stem cell-like memory CD4+ cells. The purity of all sorted populations exceeded 98%. The length of the CDR3 is 15 residues. Germline loops: CDR1 GTSNPN, CDR2 SVGIG (reference sequence). The germline V and J ends were trimmed by 2 bases and 4 bases, with 14 bases remaining between them. These data belong to a study of beta chain features in type 1 diabetes. Of the isolated RNA, all was reverse transcribed, and so the sequenced material was expressed TCRB transcripts. Using immunoSEQ multiplex PCR, the repertoire was profiled, and TCRdb retains in-frame clones only, with some absent. The repertoire consists of roughly 260,000 clones, with around 21% occurring once and the leading ten covering around 0.03%. Findings and limits, study-wide: Among all four CD4+ subsets, Type 1 diabetes patients had TCRB CDR3s that were moderately but significantly shorter. Cells carrying high TCR expression could end up over-represented when cDNA is sequenced.

The V and J genes are TRBV30 and TRBJ1-4; D may be TRBD1 (6 bases). Sequenced sample: naive CD4+ T cells from blood. This TCR was recovered from a woman between 35 and 50 years old with type 1 diabetes. The DNA for the CDR3 is TGTGCCTGGAGTACTGAAACAGGGTATAATGAAAAACTGTTTTTT. Its protein is CAWSTETGYNEKLFF.